The rows below give T cell receptor beta chains drawn from one sample of a study of blood T cell repertoires in COVID-19. The protocol was immunoSEQ multiplex PCR, while the TCRdb copy is restricted to in-frame clones and leaves out a portion. Of 200,000 to 300,000 clones in the sample, approximately 89% are singletons; the top ten hold roughly 6%. The sequencing sample was made of peripheral blood. The receptors were sampled from a woman younger than 45 with COVID-19, enrolled during active disease. Both conserved end residues are part of each CDR3.

v_gene	j_gene	CDR3aa
TRBV13	TRBJ2-3	CASSYPSGGTDTQYF
TRBV19	TRBJ1-1	CASTEGRFRTEAFF
TRBV28	TRBJ1-2	CASSSGQVGFSGYTF
TRBV18	TRBJ1-4	CASSLGTGEDEKLFF
TRBV28	TRBJ2-3	CASSLWVGGVEKYF
TRBV7-9	TRBJ1-4	CASSSGVTNEKLFF
TRBV27	TRBJ2-1	CASSTIIPGLMFNEQFF
TRBV7-9	TRBJ1-3	CASSFEEGTSGNTIYF
TRBV6-6	TRBJ2-5	CASSPEGTQYF
TRBV5-1	TRBJ2-3	CASSLDGGSPDTQYF
TRBV7-6	TRBJ1-1	CASRGLMNTEAFF
TRBV3-1/TRBV3-2	TRBJ2-3	CASTPGQGSPTDTQYF
TRBV24-1	TRBJ2-2	CATSEAGTMNTGELFF
TRBV10-1	TRBJ2-2	CASSYSGTHGRFF
TRBV2	TRBJ1-5	CASSPDRGFNQPQHF
TRBV4-2	TRBJ1-2	CASSQEPKAGGPYGYTF
TRBV6-5	TRBJ2-3	CAGGGYRTDTQYF
TRBV30	TRBJ1-2	CAGIREANYGYTF
TRBV6-5	TRBJ1-1	CASSSRQGRAEAFF
TRBV7-9	TRBJ2-7	CASSLAGDTYEQYF
TRBV15	TRBJ2-1	CATTAGGYEDEQFF
TRBV19	TRBJ1-5	CASSPGIGQPQHF
TRBV6-1	TRBJ2-7	CASSERRGSYEQYF
TRBV11-2	TRBJ1-3	CASSPRQGSGNTIYF
TRBV5-1	TRBJ1-1	CASSLGRTEAFF
TRBV5-3	TRBJ2-1	CARSLGRASGIGEQFF
TRBV6-6	TRBJ2-1	CASSYRTSPWGEQFF
TRBV19	TRBJ1-1	CASSIDQDRGEAFF
TRBV4-2	TRBJ2-3	CASSRTGGTGDTQYF
TRBV27	TRBJ2-3	CASSNLQLPPTDTQYF
TRBV7-9	TRBJ1-1	CASDQGRTEAFF
TRBV3-1/TRBV3-2	TRBJ2-1	CASSQPRGRPYNNEQFF
TRBV6-4	TRBJ2-6	CASRDSGTGLYGANVLTF
TRBV19	TRBJ2-2	CASSQGLRTGELFF
TRBV7-2	TRBJ2-3	CASSRLAGGSSDTQYF
TRBV30	TRBJ1-3	CAWRSYTLNTIYF
TRBV28	TRBJ2-5	CASSSQGAVKETQYF
TRBV7-8	TRBJ1-4	CASSPLHGSGTNEKLFF
TRBV6-2/TRBV6-3	TRBJ1-2	CASSYEKIRTGGFYGYTF
TRBV5-4	TRBJ2-1	CASSPAGVSYNEQFF
TRBV7-9	TRBJ2-1	CASSLAQGYNEQFF
TRBV14	TRBJ2-3	CASSQVTGGTDTQYF
TRBV3-1/TRBV3-2	TRBJ2-7	CASSQSSGTGDYEQYF
TRBV24-1	TRBJ2-3	CATSDFGQGPTDTQYF
TRBV7-9	TRBJ2-2	CASTLSGGAYTGELFF
TRBV24-1	TRBJ1-4	CATPGQSEKLFF
TRBV6-1	TRBJ1-1	CASSEMMAGRSGFF
TRBV7-2	TRBJ1-2	CASSLAYGYTF
TRBV6-1	TRBJ1-2	CASSEGQGAYGYTF
TRBV5-4	TRBJ2-6	CASSLGGAGANVLTF
TRBV19	TRBJ1-2	CASSYRGYGYTF
TRBV6-5	TRBJ1-2	CASSSNWDNNYGYTF
TRBV6-2/TRBV6-3	TRBJ1-5	CASSFDQGAFGPGNQPQHF
TRBV5-4	TRBJ2-5	CASSQGLAEETQYF
TRBV2	TRBJ2-7	CATRATSLDEQYF